The present T cell receptor (beta chain) was sequenced within a study of OX40 agonist ivuxolimab in advanced cancers. Study context: Ivuxolimab is an agonistic anti-OX40 (CD134) antibody, and patients were treated with it. A male proportion of 70% to 90% was recorded, with mean age about 60 years and range roughly 20 to 90.

Study-wide findings and caveats: At 0.1 to 3.0 mg/kg, CD4+ and CD8+ blood T cells expanded clonally by week 6.

Assay used: immunoSEQ multiplex PCR; TCRdb lists only in-frame clones, some missing. The data hold approximately 76,000 clones, with 86% observed a single time. Regarding this clone: Antigen: not known.

The receptor was isolated from an adult with an advanced solid tumor such as melanoma, head and neck, liver or kidney cancer. Sequenced here: CD4+ or CD8+ T cells sorted from blood, sampled in a trial of the OX40 agonist ivuxolimab.

Written as DNA, the CDR3 is TGCAGCGTTGAACTGGTAGATAATTCACCCCTCCACTTT. Its protein is CSVELVDNSPLHF. The V call is TRBV29-1, the J call TRBJ1-6; D remains ambiguous. The CDR3 runs to 13 residues. V was cut by 2 bases and J by 5 bases, with 7 bases left in between. In germline, CDR1 is SQVTM, CDR2 ANQGSEA.